One sample yielded the 20 T cell receptor beta chains listed below, sequenced in a study of radiotherapy plus CTLA-4 blockade in lung cancer (dated by TCRdb to between 2018 and 2020). The library was prepared using the immunoSEQ multiplex PCR assay. TCRdb provides this immuneACCESS table in a form limited to in-frame rearrangements. Some clones are lacking; in checked studies, under half of them reflect an unresolved V gene, and why the rest are absent is not known. In this sample the table shows about 66,000 clones, around four fifths of which occur a single time. About 4% of the sample is in the top ten clones. The input for sequencing was peripheral blood, taken from a patient treated with radiotherapy plus ipilimumab. All receptors derive from a human donor with non-small cell lung cancer who had a partial response to radiotherapy plus ipilimumab.

The chain employs TRBV6-5 and TRBJ2-1; tentatively, D is TRBD2 (6 bases). Germline assignment: CDR1 MNHEY and CDR2 SVGAGI. The length of the CDR3 is 15 residues. Deletions cut 5 bases from V and 5 bases from J, with 16 bases between. CDR3 in DNA: TGTGCCAGCAGTAAGCAGCGAACGGGGGACAATGAGCAGTTCTTC. This codes for CASSKQRTGDNEQFF.

The rearrangement uses TRBV6-6 and TRBJ1-3; D is possibly TRBD1 (6 bases). There are 16 residues in the CDR3. Germline V gene sequence: CDR1 MNHNY, CDR2 SVGAGI (reference sequence). V lost 6 bases and J 0 bases, leaving 15 bases between the germline ends. The CDR3 region is CASRMDRTDSGNTIYF. The CDR3 DNA sequence: TGTGCCAGCAGAATGGACAGAACGGACTCTGGAAACACCATATATTTT.

The DNA for the CDR3 is TGTGCCAGCAGCAGCCCCTTCGACTATATAGGCTCCTACAATGAGCAGTTCTTC. This gives the protein CASSSPFDYIGSYNEQFF. This chain connects TRBV5-4 to TRBJ2-1; TRBD2 might be the D (5 bases). The CDR3 has 18 residues. V was cut by 4 bases and J by 0 bases, with 20 bases left in between. Germline CDR1 reads SGHNT; CDR2 reads YYREEE (reference sequence).

CDR3 loop: CASSQDSPGGSYNEQFF. The CDR3 DNA sequence: TGCGCCAGCAGCCAAGATTCTCCGGGAGGGTCTTACAATGAGCAGTTCTTC. The V gene is TRBV4-1, the J gene TRBJ2-1; 8 bases are shared with TRBD2. The V and J ends lost 0 bases and 4 bases, in that order; junction bases with no gene match: 8. Germline CDR1 MGHRA, CDR2 YSYEKL. This CDR3 spans 17 amino acids.

The chain links TRBV11-3 to TRBJ2-6; D possibly corresponds to TRBD2 (5 bases). V was pared by 1 base and J by 4 bases, with 8 bases between. The CDR3 is 15 amino acids. CDR1 and CDR2 from the germline V gene are SGHNT and YENEEA. As DNA, the CDR3 is TGTGCCAGCAGCTTAGGAGGGATCGGGGCCAACGTCCTGACTTTC. Translated, it gives CASSLGGIGANVLTF.

This chain's CDR3 is CASRARPGLAGNTGELFF. The CDR3, as DNA: TGTGCCAGTAGAGCAAGGCCGGGACTAGCGGGAAACACCGGGGAGCTGTTTTTT. The chain uses TRBV19 and TRBJ2-2, with 13 bases fitting TRBD2. The J segment lost 2 bases and the V segment lost 6 bases, leaving 9 bases of the junction unmatched. Germline CDR1 reads LNHDA; CDR2 reads SQIVND (reference sequence). The CDR3 is 18 residues long.

The chain joins TRBV2 to TRBJ2-3, with 7 bases lining up with TRBD2. The CDR3 extends over 15 amino acids. Germline V gene data show CDR1 as SNHLY and CDR2 as FYNNEI. The V and J ends lost 3 bases and 0 bases, in that order; junction bases with no gene match: 3. In DNA form, the CDR3 reads TGTGCCAGCAGTGACGGGGGGAGTAGCACAGATACGCAGTATTTT. Protein sequence: CASSDGGSSTDTQYF. The complete variable domain, with remaining parts taken from reference TRBV2 and TRBJ2-3, reads EPEVTQTPSHQVTQMGQEVILRCVPISNHLYFYWYRQILGQKVEFLVSFYNNEISEKSEIFDDQFSVERPDGSNFTLKIRSTKLEDSAMYFCASSDGGSSTDTQYFGPGTRLTVL.

The chain has TRBV7-9 and TRBJ1-1, with unresolved D. This CDR3 is 14 amino acids long. Germline CDR1 reads SEHNR; CDR2 reads FQNEAQ (reference sequence). The V gene lost 5 bases and the J gene lost 1 base, with 11 bases spanning the gap. For the CDR3, the DNA is TGTGCCAGCAGCCAAGGACTGAGGAACACTGAAGCTTTCTTT. Its protein product is CASSQGLRNTEAFF.

This chain connects TRBV5-1 to TRBJ2-3, with D possibly being TRBD2 (7 bases). The germline V gene has CDR1 SGHRS and CDR2 YFSETQ. V gave up 7 bases and J gave up 0 bases, with 12 bases separating them. The CDR3 consists of 14 residues. This chain's CDR3 is CASARGGSTDTQYF. The CDR3 DNA follows: TGCGCCAGCGCCAGGGGAGGGAGCACAGATACGCAGTATTTT.

The V gene is TRBV11-2, the J gene TRBJ2-5, with D possibly TRBD2 on 5 matching bases. CDR1 and CDR2 from the germline V gene are SGHAT and FQNNGV. V gave up 1 base and J gave up 5 bases, with 8 bases separating them. This CDR3 has 13 residues. The CDR3: CASSLGRGETQYF. DNA of the CDR3: TGTGCCAGCAGCTTAGGTAGAGGGGAGACCCAGTACTTC.

This rearrangement joins TRBV5-1 to TRBJ2-5, with D perhaps TRBD1 (6 bases). The CDR3 spans 14 residues. Germline V CDR1 and CDR2: SGHRS, YFSETQ. V was shortened by 3 bases and J by 0 bases, with 9 bases between the two germline ends. This CDR3 reads CASSSTGDQETQYF. The CDR3 region has the DNA TGCGCCAGCAGCTCGACAGGAGACCAAGAGACCCAGTACTTC.

This clone turned up a few times. V is TRBV5-6 and J is TRBJ1-1; D is unclear. Germline CDR1 SGHDT, CDR2 YYEEEE. V lost 4 bases and J lost 4, with 17 bases in between. There are 15 residues in the CDR3. The CDR3 loop is CASSRLRGMGTEAFF. The CDR3 region has the DNA TGTGCCAGCAGCCGCCTCCGGGGTATGGGCACTGAAGCTTTCTTT.

This chain connects TRBV5-4 to TRBJ2-3, with TRBD2 identical over 10 bases. Trimming cost V 4 bases and J 13 bases; bases outside gene matches: 24. In germline, CDR1 is SGHNT, CDR2 YYREEE (reference sequence). The CDR3 is 18 amino acids. CDR3 amino acids: CASSQGPILAGRRRDEYF. The CDR3 bases are TGTGCCAGCAGCCAAGGACCCATACTAGCGGGAAGGAGGAGGGACGAGTATTTT.

The chain employs TRBV27 and TRBJ1-4, with D possibly being TRBD1 (5 bases). CDR3 length equals 15 residues. Germline values: CDR1 MNHEY, CDR2 SMNVEV (reference sequence). Trimming cost V 1 base and J 7 bases, with 13 bases left between them. CDR3 nucleotides: TGTGCCAGCAGTTTATGGTCAGGGTTGGGTGAAAAACTGTTTTTT. Protein product: CASSLWSGLGEKLFF.

This chain links TRBV28 with TRBJ2-5, with D possibly matching TRBD2 (5 bases). The CDR3 extends over 14 amino acids. Germline CDR1 is MDHEN and CDR2 is SYDVKM. Trimming pared 5 bases from V and 5 bases from J, leaving 15 bases between. The CDR3 region has the DNA TGTGCCAGCAGTCGTCGGGATCCTAGGGAGACCCAGTACTTC. Its translation: CASSRRDPRETQYF.

The chain uses TRBV7-2 and TRBJ2-7; 9 nucleotides line up with TRBD2. Trimming removed 0 bases from V and 0 bases from J; junction bases left unmatched: 3. The CDR3 spans 16 residues. CDR1 SGHTA and CDR2 FQGNSA come from the germline V gene. The CDR3 loop is CASSLATSGTSYEQYF. In nucleotides, the CDR3 is TGTGCCAGCAGCTTAGCGACTAGCGGTACCTCCTACGAGCAGTACTTC.

In nucleotides, the CDR3 is TGTGCCAGCAGCTTTAGACAAGCAACTAATGAAAAACTGTTTTTT. Amino acids: CASSFRQATNEKLFF. The chain combines TRBV5-5 with TRBJ1-4; D gene uncertain. The germline V gene encodes CDR1 SGHKS and CDR2 YYEKEE (reference sequence). The ends were cut back, 2 bases at V and 0 bases at J, with 8 bases in the middle. CDR3 length: 15 amino acids.

Of note for this clone: The sample has other DNA sequences that encode this CDR3 too. The genes are TRBV27 and TRBJ2-2, with TRBD1 matching 8 bases. This CDR3 comprises 15 residues. Per the germline V gene, CDR1 is MNHEY and CDR2 is SMNVEV (reference sequence). V trimming: 3 bases; J trimming: 3 bases; junction bases outside the gene matches: 3. The CDR3 bases are TGTGCCAGCAGTTTCGGGGACAGGTACACCGGGGAGCTGTTTTTT. It encodes CASSFGDRYTGELFF.

This clone was picked up a small number of times. The rearrangement joins TRBV27 to TRBJ2-5, with a weak D call TRBD2 (5 bases). The DNA end is more similar to TRBJ2-7, so the J call may be wrong. This CDR3 comprises 12 residues. CDR1 MNHEY and CDR2 SMNVEV come from the germline V gene (reference sequence). The DNA of the CDR3 is TGTGCCAGCAGGGCGGGTCTACACGAGCAGTACTTC. Its translation is CASRAGLHEQYF.

The V gene is TRBV27, the J gene TRBJ1-1; the D gene is possibly TRBD1 (5 bases). The V end lost 6 bases, the J end lost 1 base, and 21 bases lay between the germline ends. CDR1 is MNHEY and CDR2 is SMNVEV in the germline V gene (reference sequence). The CDR3 totals 17 residues. The CDR3 sequence is CASRSVAVGGENTEAFF. The CDR3, as DNA: TGTGCCAGCAGATCGGTCGCTGTCGGAGGGGAGAACACTGAAGCTTTCTTT.